The 5 T cell receptor beta chains presented below share a single source sample, sequenced in a study of OX40 agonist ivuxolimab in advanced cancers. Profiled with immunoSEQ multiplex PCR; TCRdb holds only in-frame clones, not every one. The data contain about 6,900 clones, around three quarters of them singletons. The source was CD4+ or CD8+ T cells sorted from blood, collected in a trial of the OX40 agonist ivuxolimab. Receptors originate from an adult with an advanced solid tumor such as melanoma, head and neck, liver or kidney cancer.

This clone appeared once. The chain is built from TRBV18 and TRBJ2-2; D uncertain. CDR1 KGHSH and CDR2 LQKENI come from the germline V gene. The V end was cut by 0 bases, the J end by 2 bases, with 1 base between. The CDR3 spans 13 residues. This CDR3 is CASSPPNTGELFF. CDR3 coding DNA: TGTGCCAGCTCACCACCCAACACCGGGGAGCTGTTTTTT.

The rearrangement uses TRBV27 and TRBJ2-1; no reliable D call. Germline assignment: CDR1 MNHEY and CDR2 SMNVEV (reference sequence). V lost 1 base to trimming and J lost 0 bases, with 4 bases between them. The CDR3 extends over 14 amino acids. CDR3 residues: CASSLYDSYNEQFF. The CDR3 DNA reads as TGTGCCAGCAGTTTATATGACTCCTACAATGAGCAGTTCTTC.

The CDR3 DNA follows: TGTGCCAGCAGCCGGGGACTAGCGGGAGACGAGCAGTACTTC. It is translated as CASSRGLAGDEQYF. V usage is TRBV13 and J usage is TRBJ2-7, with 14 bases fitting TRBD2. Germline V CDR1 and CDR2: PRHDT, FYEKMQ (reference sequence). This CDR3 has 14 amino acids. With 5 bases clipped from V and 5 bases from J, the junction kept 2 bases outside the gene matches.

J is TRBJ2-1 and V is TRBV7-3; 15 bases align to TRBD2. CDR3 length equals 16 residues. V was pared by 6 bases and J by 5 bases, with 5 bases of the junction left unmatched. Germline-derived CDR1 and CDR2 are SGHTA and FQGTGA. CDR3 DNA: TGTGCCAGCAGGACAGGACTAGCGGGAGGGCACAATGAGCAGTTCTTC. Its translation is CASRTGLAGGHNEQFF.

In this sample, this clone is medium-sized. The chain employs TRBV4-3 and TRBJ2-1; the match to TRBD1 covers 9 bases. Germline V lookup: CDR1 LGHNA, CDR2 YSLEER. J lost 3 bases, V lost 0 bases, and 0 bases had no gene match. The CDR3 length is 15 residues. CDR3 in amino acids: CASSQETGGYNEQFF. The DNA for the CDR3 is TGCGCCAGCAGCCAAGAGACAGGGGGCTACAATGAGCAGTTCTTC.